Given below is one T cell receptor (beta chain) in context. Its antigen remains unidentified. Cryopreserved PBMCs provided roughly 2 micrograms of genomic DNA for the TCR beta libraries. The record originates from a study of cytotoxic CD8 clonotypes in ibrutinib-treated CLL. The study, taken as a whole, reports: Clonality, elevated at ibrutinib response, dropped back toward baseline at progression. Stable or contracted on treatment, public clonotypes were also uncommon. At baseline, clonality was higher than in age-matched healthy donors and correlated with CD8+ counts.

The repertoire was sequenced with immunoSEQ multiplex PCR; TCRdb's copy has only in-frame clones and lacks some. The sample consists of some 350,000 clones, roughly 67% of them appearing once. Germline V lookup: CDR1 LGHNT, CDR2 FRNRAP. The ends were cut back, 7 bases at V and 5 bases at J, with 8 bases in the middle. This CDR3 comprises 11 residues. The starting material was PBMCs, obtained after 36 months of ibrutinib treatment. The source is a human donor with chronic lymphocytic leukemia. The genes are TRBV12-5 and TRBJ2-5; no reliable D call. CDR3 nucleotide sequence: TGTGCTAGTGCCGGCTCTGAGACCCAGTACTTC. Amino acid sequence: CASAGSETQYF. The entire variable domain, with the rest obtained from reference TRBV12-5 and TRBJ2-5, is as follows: DARVTQTPRHKVTEMGQEVTMRCQPILGHNTVFWYRQTMMQGLELLAYFRNRAPLDDSGMPKDRFSAEMPDATLATLKIQPSEPRDSAVYFCASAGSETQYFGPGTRLLVL.